The 13 T cell receptor beta chains below come from one sample, sequenced in a study of blood T cell repertoires in COVID-19. The method was immunoSEQ multiplex PCR; TCRdb's version includes in-frame clones alone and lacks a portion of them. Of approximately 500,000 clones listed, roughly 91% are singletons. The sequenced sample consisted of peripheral blood. Receptor source: a woman aged 45-60 years with COVID-19, enrolled during active disease.

The chain couples TRBV4-2 to TRBJ2-7, with TRBD1 matching over 7 bases. V lost 2 bases, J lost 1 base, and 5 bases stayed unmatched. The germline V gene encodes CDR1 LGHNA and CDR2 YNFKEQ. The CDR3 has 15 amino acids. CDR3 in amino acids: CASSQIGTASYEQYF. CDR3 DNA sequence: TGTGCCAGCAGCCAAATCGGGACAGCGTCCTACGAGCAGTACTTC.

This clone was picked up one time. This rearrangement joins TRBV7-9 to TRBJ2-1, with 12 positions matching TRBD1. CDR1 is SEHNR and CDR2 is FQNEAQ in the germline V gene (reference sequence). The CDR3 has 18 amino acids. J gave up 7 bases and V 5 bases, and 15 bases lay outside the gene matches. CDR3 residues: CASSRRDRGLTGGNEQFF. CDR3 coding DNA: TGTGCCAGCAGCCGCCGGGACAGGGGGCTGACTGGGGGGAATGAGCAGTTCTTC.

Details on this clone: This sample includes further DNA sequences coding for the same CDR3. The chain joins TRBV12-3 or TRBV12-4 to TRBJ2-7; D unresolved. With 4 bases removed from V and 3 bases from J, the gap between germline ends came to 4 bases. The CDR3 runs 11 residues. The CDR3 loop is CASSSFYEQYF. CDR3 nucleotide sequence: TGTGCCAGCAGTTCCTTCTACGAGCAGTACTTC.

This clone was seen a single time. The chain joins TRBV23-1 to TRBJ2-7; D is unresolved. TRBV23-1 counts as an open reading frame of uncertain function. Trimming stripped 0 bases from V and 2 bases from J, with 8 bases between. The CDR3 extends over 14 amino acids. The CDR3, as DNA: TGCGCCAGCAGTCAATCGCAACTTGCCTACGAGCAGTACTTC. Its protein product is CASSQSQLAYEQYF.

The rearrangement uses TRBV2 and TRBJ1-2; perhaps TRBD1 as D (5 bases). The CDR3 contains 12 residues. V dropped 3 bases and J dropped 14 bases, with 16 bases sitting between them. Germline CDR1 and CDR2: SNHLY and FYNNEI. The CDR3 reads CASSDLGGLGTF. In DNA form, the CDR3 reads TGTGCCAGCAGTGATTTGGGGGGACTGGGGACCTTC.

CDR3 in DNA: TGCAGTGCTAGGTATCCGGATACGCAGTATTTT. Translated, it gives CSARYPDTQYF. This chain uses TRBV20-1 with TRBJ2-3; unclear D gene. V gave up 3 bases and J gave up 6 bases, with 7 bases separating them. This CDR3 region has 11 residues. Germline V lookup: CDR1 DFQATT, CDR2 SNEGSKA (reference sequence).

This sequence joins TRBV5-4 and TRBJ1-1; D ambiguous. Germline V gives CDR1 SGHNT, CDR2 YYREEE (reference sequence). V lost 3 bases to trimming and J lost 2 bases, with 14 bases between them. This CDR3 contains 15 residues. CDR3 protein: CASSSDAGRNTEAFF. In nucleotides, the CDR3 is TGTGCCAGCAGCTCCGATGCGGGGAGAAACACTGAAGCTTTCTTT.

V usage is TRBV5-1 and J usage is TRBJ2-2; D gene uncertain. V dropped 0 bases and J dropped 5 bases, with 8 bases sitting between them. Germline V gene sequence: CDR1 SGHRS, CDR2 YFSETQ. The CDR3 is 14 residues long. The CDR3 DNA sequence: TGCGCCAGCAGCTTGGGACTTCCTACCGGGGAGCTGTTTTTT. This translates into CASSLGLPTGELFF. The variable domain in full, with the rest retrieved from reference TRBV5-1 and TRBJ2-2, is KAGVTQTPRYLIKTRGQQVTLSCSPISGHRSVSWYQQTPGQGLQFLFEYFSETQRNKGNFPGRFSGRQFSNSRSEMNVSTLELGDSALYLCASSLGLPTGELFFGEGSRLTVL.

The chain uses TRBV12-3 or TRBV12-4 and TRBJ2-7; tentative D call: TRBD1 (5 bases). There are 13 residues in the CDR3. Trimming took off 6 bases at V and 0 bases at J, with 9 bases between the two ends. CDR3 nucleotides: TGTGCCAGCAGCCGACAGAGCTCCTACGAGCAGTACTTC. Translated, it gives CASSRQSSYEQYF.

This clone is a singleton in its sample. The chain uses TRBV4-2 and TRBJ2-2; no clear D gene. This CDR3 spans 13 amino acids. V lost 0 bases and J 7 bases, leaving 6 bases between the germline ends. Germline CDR1 is LGHNA and CDR2 is YNFKEQ. The CDR3 region has the DNA TGTGCCAGCAGCCAAGATGTCCGCGGGGAGCTGTTTTTT. Amino acids: CASSQDVRGELFF.

This sequence joins TRBV6-2 or TRBV6-3 and TRBJ1-5; D not certain. The germline V and J ends were trimmed by 2 bases and 7 bases, with 9 bases remaining between them. CDR1 is MNHEY and CDR2 is SVGEGT in the germline V gene. The CDR3 has 13 amino acids. DNA of the CDR3: TGTGCCAGCAGTTACGAGGTTCGCCAGCCCCAGCATTTT. It translates to CASSYEVRQPQHF.

The chain carries TRBV6-2 or TRBV6-3 and TRBJ1-5; 9 bases match TRBD1. Germline-derived CDR1 and CDR2 are MNHEY and SVGEGT. V was pared by 4 bases and J by 5 bases, with 9 bases of the junction left unmatched. The CDR3 covers 16 residues. DNA for the CDR3: TGTGCCAGCAGTTTATCCGGGACAGGGTTATATCAGCCCCAGCATTTT. This translates into CASSLSGTGLYQPQHF.

V and J are TRBV10-1 and TRBJ1-1; D gene ambiguous. Trimming left V 5 bases short and J 5 bases short, with 18 bases between. CDR1 is WNHNN, CDR2 SYGVQD, per germline (reference sequence). The CDR3 covers 15 residues. DNA of the CDR3: TGCGCCAGCAGTTCGGGTTCGGTTGGAAGTACTGAAGCTTTCTTT. Its translation is CASSSGSVGSTEAFF.